The clone carrying this TCR beta chain occurred many times. This record comes from a study of blood T cell repertoires in COVID-19. Study background: PBMCs, B-cell-depleted T cells, or T cells provided the cDNA or gDNA that made up the material.

Authors' methods: Amplification of reference gene primers provided the estimated nucleated cell counts. The table came from immunoSEQ multiplex PCR; TCRdb's copy has only in-frame clones and leaves some out. V and J calls and clone size are copied from that table; D and trimming were computed from the DNA. The sample records around 190,000 clones, 70% to 80% being singletons. CDR1 is MNHEY and CDR2 is SVGAGI in the germline V gene. V dropped 0 bases and J dropped 10 bases, with 12 bases sitting between them. The CDR3 has 14 residues. Sequenced input: peripheral blood. The sequence was collected from a woman between 50 and 59 years old with acute or convalescent COVID-19. This chain joins TRBV6-5 and TRBJ1-4; no clear D. The CDR3 spells CASSYSDGGSKLFF. CDR3 nucleotide sequence: TGTGCCAGCAGTTACTCAGATGGAGGGTCAAAACTGTTTTTT.